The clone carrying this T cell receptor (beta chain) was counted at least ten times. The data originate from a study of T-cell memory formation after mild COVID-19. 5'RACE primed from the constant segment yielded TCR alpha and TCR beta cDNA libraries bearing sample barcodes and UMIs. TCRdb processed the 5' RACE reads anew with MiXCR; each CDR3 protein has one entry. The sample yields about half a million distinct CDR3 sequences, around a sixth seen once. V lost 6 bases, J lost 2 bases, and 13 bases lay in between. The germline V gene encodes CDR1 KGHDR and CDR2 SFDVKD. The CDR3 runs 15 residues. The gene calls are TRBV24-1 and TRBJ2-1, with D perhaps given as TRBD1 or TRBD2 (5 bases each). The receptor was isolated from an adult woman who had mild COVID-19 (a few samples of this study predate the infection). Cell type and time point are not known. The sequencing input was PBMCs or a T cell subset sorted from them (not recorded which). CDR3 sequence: CATSSRDGTYNEQFF. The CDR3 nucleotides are TGTGCCACCAGTTCCCGGGACGGAACCTACAATGAGCAGTTCTTC.